This T cell receptor (beta chain) comes out of a study of T cells in Graves' hyperthyroidism and ophthalmopathy. Overall study results and limits: Within blood appeared most thyroid clonotypes that had expanded above 0.001.

Thyroid ultrasound, orbital computed tomography, clinical symptoms, and serum thyroxine and TRAb underpinned diagnoses. V was clipped by 5 bases and J by 0 bases, with 20 bases between them. CDR3 length: 18 amino acids. RNA transcripts served as the template for amplifying TCR beta CDR3 regions. The HTBI primer set drove a first-round RT-PCR of the TCR CDR3. TCRdb analysed the multiplex PCR reads with MiXCR anew, one entry per CDR3 protein. The sample has 500,000 or so distinct CDR3 sequences, approximately 17% seen once. Remarks on this clonotype: Its antigen is unidentified.

The sequence derives from a woman in her late teens or twenties with Graves' ophthalmopathy. The sample was blood. This chain links TRBV12-3 or TRBV12-4 with TRBJ2-1; D may be TRBD2 (6 bases). This CDR3 reads CASSPRASTGSSYNEQFF. In nucleotides, the CDR3 is TGTGCCAGCAGTCCAAGGGCCTCCACCGGGAGCTCCTACAATGAGCAGTTCTTC.